The entry that follows covers one TCR beta chain sequence. Its antigen is not identified. This entry comes from a study of immune heterogeneity within non-small cell lung tumors. In the study overall: Tumors were classified as 4 squamous cell carcinomas, more than 9 non-squamous carcinomas and 1 not otherwise specified.

Bulk tumor genomic DNA constituted the template, at around 600 ng per sample. Far-apart biopsies, several per primary tumor, were taken during surgery. It was patients with untreated, newly diagnosed non-small cell lung cancer who underwent curative surgery. Patients with newly diagnosed non-small cell lung cancer who underwent surgery with curative intent served as donors. Using 32 V and 13 J primers, multiplex PCR amplified TCR beta CDR3. From the multiplex PCR reads, TCRdb called clonotypes with MiXCR, one entry per CDR3 protein. The sample consists of 9,500 to 11,000 distinct CDR3 sequences, approximately 20% of them appearing once. Points from the study as a whole: Higher local tumor mutational burden went with moderately higher local T-cell clonality, R 0.3 to 0.35.

The sequenced sample was lung tumor tissue. This receptor was taken from a man in his fifties or sixties with non-small cell lung cancer.

In nucleotides, the CDR3 is TGTGCCAGCAGTAAATTAGGGGCAGCTAATTCACCCCTCCACTTT. It encodes CASSKLGAANSPLHF. The V and J genes are TRBV27 and TRBJ1-6, with a tentative D call TRBD1 (5 bases). The CDR3 is 15 residues long. Germline V gene lookup returns CDR1 MNHEY and CDR2 SMNVEV (reference sequence). The V and J ends lost 5 bases and 6 bases respectively, with 14 bases between them.